This T cell receptor beta chain was retrieved from a study of T cell responses to AZD1222 COVID-19 vaccine (dated by TCRdb to the early 2020s). Study-wide context: Because spike-specific TCR depth and breadth did not differ between the two schedules, AZD1222 recipients who got a second dose at roughly 4 weeks were pooled with those who got a second dose at roughly 12 weeks. A total of 233 trial participants underwent TCR sequencing, of whom about 200 had received two doses of AZD1222 and about 25 had received two doses of the MenACWY control vaccine. Trial participants were enrolled by age into subgroups of 18-55, 56-69 and 70-plus years, and around 150, 28 and 57 TCR-sequenced participants, respectively, were included in these subgroups.

What the research found in general, with its limitations: Conclusions about previously exposed vaccinees are limited, since just five or six AZD1222 recipients were seropositive for SARS-CoV-2 at baseline. In the small 56-69-year group, the increase in depth fell short of significance, most likely because of low power. After two AZD1222 doses, spike-specific TCR breadth and depth were significantly higher than at day 0 and than in MenACWY recipients. Reportedly, almost half of the unique spike-specific TCRs recognized epitopes lying outside the regions that are mutated in the B.1.351 and B.1.1.7 variants. CD4 TCRs associated with the vaccine covered the entire spike protein, and the dominant responses were in regions 160-218 and 743-854. Most participants were white British and females outnumbered males, and the authors suggested that clonal diversity may have been underestimated. Because no day 14 peak-response samples were available, repertoires were characterized only after the peak T cell response.

The time point label, as the study defines it: baseline before first vaccination. Samples from vaccinated people were obtained from the UK trials COV001 and COV002, which included a single-blind randomized controlled phase 2/3 trial of AZD1222 (ChAdOx1 nCoV-19) in healthy adults. For TCRbeta chain sequencing, PBMC samples from trial participants were taken at day 0 and at day 28 after the second dose. Concerning this clone itself: It lacks a known antigen. No per-base quality is available; no much larger clone lies one base away.

Including cysteine and phenylalanine, the CDR3 has 12 amino acids. Only CDR3 DNA remains: 36 bases, in frame from the first base. According to the germline V gene (reference sequence), CDR1 reads SEHNR and CDR2 reads FQNEAQ. The trim is 8 bases for V and 7 bases for J, with a gap of 11 bases between the germline ends. The CDR3 regions of human TCRbeta chains were subjected to immunosequencing. As for how the authors treated the data: TCRs in the repertoires were compared against a reference library of SARS-CoV-2-specific TCRs that had been generated with the MIRA antigen-specificity platform. Breadth was defined as the fraction of unique TCRs that were SARS-CoV-2-associated. Depth was defined as the fraction of total T cells that were SARS-CoV-2-associated. Using the MIRA data, each spike-specific TCR was mapped to the spike region that the TCR reacts to and placed in a CD4 or CD8 class. Log10-transformed breadth and depth values were compared by one-way ANOVA with Sidak's multiple comparisons tests. TCRdb holds this immuneACCESS table with in-frame rearrangements only. Some clones are missing; in checked studies, unresolved V genes explain under half, and the rest has no known cause. That table is the source of V, J and clone size, and D and trimming were worked out from the DNA. For this sample the table gives around 130,000 clones, of which about 86% were detected only once. Roughly 12% of the sample goes to the ten largest clones.

The source material was peripheral blood, sampled on day 0 of AZD1222 vaccination. This TCR derives from an adult in good health. The V and J segments used are TRBV7-9 and TRBJ2-2; TRBD1 is perhaps the D gene, given 5 matching bases. The CDR3 amino acid sequence is: CASDQGSGELFF. The sequence in DNA is TGTGCCAGCGACCAGGGCAGCGGGGAGCTGTTTTTT.